The present T cell receptor (beta chain) was sequenced within a study of T cells in Graves' hyperthyroidism and ophthalmopathy. This clonotype occurred many times. This CDR3 region has 12 residues. V shed 5 bases and J shed 9 bases, with 13 bases lying between them. The germline gives CDR1 SGHNT, CDR2 YENEEA. TCR beta CDR3 sequences were amplified from RNA transcripts. RT-PCR in the first round (using the HTBI primer set) targeted the TCR CDR3. TCRdb re-analysed the multiplex PCR reads in MiXCR, keeping a single row per CDR3 protein. The sample lists roughly 740,000 distinct CDR3 sequences, approximately 16% occurring once. Graves' hyperthyroidism qualified as stable when ophthalmopathy did not progress within 18 months. Exclusion of a patient resulted from uncontrolled infection, other autoimmune disease, pregnancy or lactation.

The V gene is TRBV11-3, the J gene TRBJ2-5; D is tentatively TRBD1 or TRBD2 (5 bases each). The sequence derives from a man aged 18 to 29 with Graves' hyperthyroidism. The specimen was blood. The CDR3 reads CASSPGQGAQYF. The CDR3 region has the DNA TGTGCCAGCAGCCCGGGGCAGGGTGCCCAGTACTTC. Full variable domain (outside the CDR3, taken from reference TRBV11-3 and TRBJ2-5): EAGVVQSPRYKIIEKKQPVAFWCNPISGHNTLYWYLQNLGQGPELLIRYENEEAVDDSQLPKDRFSAERLKGVDSTLKIQPAELGDSAVYLCASSPGQGAQYFGPGTRLLVL.